This note documents a single TCR beta chain sequence. Each CDR3 protein gets one entry after TCRdb re-called the 5' RACE reads with MiXCR. The table lists roughly 510,000 distinct CDR3 sequences, roughly a sixth of them singletons. This sample is drawn from a study of T-cell memory formation after mild COVID-19. Trimming cost V 0 bases and J 0 bases, with 6 bases left between them. Germline CDR1 is DFQATT and CDR2 is SNEGSKA (reference sequence). The CDR3 totals 13 residues. The sequencing sample was made of PBMCs or a T cell subset sorted from them (not recorded which). This sequence was found in an adult woman who had mild COVID-19 (a few samples of this study predate the infection). Cell type and time point are not known. The rearrangement uses TRBV20-1 and TRBJ2-7; no clear D. The CDR3 reads CSARDGNSYEQYF. In DNA, the CDR3 is TGCAGTGCTAGAGATGGGAACTCCTACGAGCAGTACTTC.